This T cell receptor beta chain was obtained from a study of Ad26.COV2.S vaccination and SARS-CoV-2 variants. Notes on the study in general: Placebo and vaccine recipients had non-spike TCR breadth that was similar.

V lost 8 bases to trimming and J lost 4 bases; unmatched junction nucleotides: 4. This CDR3 comprises 12 residues. TCRdb keeps only in-frame clones here, not all; method: immunoSEQ multiplex PCR. The sample records about 350,000 clones, roughly nine tenths being singletons. Points on this clone: Its antigen remains unknown.

V usage is TRBV12-3 or TRBV12-4 and J usage is TRBJ1-2; 7 nucleotides line up with TRBD1. Material: peripheral blood, obtained after recovery from COVID-19. The sequence was obtained from a human donor who had recovered from COVID-19. CDR3: CASGDSFYGYTF. The CDR3 bases are TGTGCCAGCGGGGACAGCTTCTATGGCTACACCTTC.